One and the same sample provided the 16 T cell receptor beta chains below, sequenced in a study of Graves' ophthalmopathy and Graves' hyperthyroidism. Amplifying from RNA transcripts, the study obtained TCR beta CDR3 regions. HTBI-primed RT-PCR formed the first round, and a multiplex PCR formed the second. TCRdb passed the multiplex PCR reads through MiXCR, listing each CDR3 protein once. The table lists 660,000 or so distinct CDR3 sequences, roughly 39% of them singletons. The sequenced sample was peripheral blood. Every receptor here comes from an adult man with Graves' ophthalmopathy.

With respect to this clonotype: This may be a read error: a much more frequent sequence differs by one nucleotide. The chain has TRBV10-3 and TRBJ1-4; unclear D gene. The CDR3 length is 14 residues. Per germline, CDR1 ENHRY and CDR2 SYGVKD. Trimming took off 5 bases at V and 8 bases at J, with 15 bases between the two ends. CDR3 residues: CAISYSEGGEKLFF. CDR3 DNA: TGTGCCATCAGTTACTCTGAAGGCGGGGAAAAACTGTTTTTT.

The chain employs TRBV10-3 and TRBJ2-5; TRBD1 might be the D (5 bases). Trimming took off 4 bases at V and 2 bases at J, with 8 bases between the two ends. Germline CDR1 and CDR2: ENHRY and SYGVKD. CDR3 length: 13 amino acids. Here the CDR3 DNA reads TGTGCCATCAGTGGGACAACTCAAGAGACCCAGTACTTC. It codes for CAISGTTQETQYF.

J is TRBJ1-5 and V is TRBV6-1, with D maybe TRBD1 (6 bases). CDR3 size: 15 residues. Trimming cost V 4 bases and J 1 base, with 11 bases left between them. Germline assignment: CDR1 MNHNS and CDR2 SASEGT. CDR3 nucleotides: TGTGCCAGCAGTGTTTTGGACAGCAGCAATCAGCCCCAGCATTTT. Amino acids: CASSVLDSSNQPQHF.

This clonotype was seen many times. The V and J genes are TRBV7-9 and TRBJ2-5, with no clear D. The length of the CDR3 is 12 residues. V was shortened by 8 bases and J by 2 bases, with 9 bases between the two germline ends. Germline V gives CDR1 SEHNR, CDR2 FQNEAQ (reference sequence). The CDR3: CASGAKQETQYF. CDR3 DNA: TGTGCCAGCGGAGCAAAACAAGAGACCCAGTACTTC.

V usage is TRBV2 and J usage is TRBJ1-2, with 8 nucleotides matching TRBD1. CDR1 is SNHLY, CDR2 FYNNEI, per germline. The V segment lost 7 bases and the J segment 2 bases; nucleotides outside the gene matches: 6. The CDR3 runs to 14 residues. The CDR3 nucleotides read TGTGCCAGCATCGGGACAGGAGAAAACTATGGCTACACCTTC. Translating it yields CASIGTGENYGYTF. The whole variable domain, filled in from reference TRBV2 and TRBJ1-2, reads EPEVTQTPSHQVTQMGQEVILRCVPISNHLYFYWYRQILGQKVEFLVSFYNNEISEKSEIFDDQFSVERPDGSNFTLKIRSTKLEDSAMYFCASIGTGENYGYTFGSGTRLTVV.

This clonotype was detected once. This chain uses TRBV29-1 with TRBJ1-3, with unresolved D. Germline CDR1 SQVTM, CDR2 ANQGSEA. Trimming removed 3 bases from V and 3 bases from J, with 6 bases in between. This CDR3 has 12 residues. The CDR3 nucleotides are TGCAGCGTTGAGGCCGGTGGAAACACCATATATTTT. Translation: CSVEAGGNTIYF.

This clonotype was detected many times. The chain employs TRBV11-1 and TRBJ1-2; the D gene is possibly TRBD1 (5 bases). V was clipped by 7 bases and J by 6 bases, with 18 bases between them. The CDR3 spans 14 residues. Looked up from germline, CDR1 is SGHAT and CDR2 is FQDESV (reference sequence). The chain's CDR3 is CASTLGSGLDGYTF. The CDR3 DNA follows: TGTGCCAGCACATTGGGTTCGGGACTGGATGGCTACACCTTC.

The V gene is TRBV7-9, the J gene TRBJ2-7, with a tentative D call TRBD1 (6 bases). Looked up from germline, CDR1 is SEHNR and CDR2 is FQNEAQ (reference sequence). The length of the CDR3 is 14 residues. Deletions cut 6 bases from V and 2 bases from J, with 14 bases between. The CDR3 sequence: CASSARGAPYEQYF. The CDR3 DNA follows: TGTGCCAGCAGTGCCAGGGGAGCACCCTACGAGCAGTACTTC.

This clonotype has at least ten counts. This rearrangement joins TRBV29-1 to TRBJ1-5; the D gene is possibly TRBD1 (5 bases). V shed 6 bases and J shed 3 bases, with 9 bases lying between them. Germline CDR1 is SQVTM and CDR2 is ANQGSEA. The length of the CDR3 is 12 residues. CDR3 loop: CSVGGPNQPQHF. The CDR3 region has the DNA TGCAGCGTGGGGGGACCCAATCAGCCCCAGCATTTT.

On this clonotype: With a much larger clone just one base away, this may be a read error. The genes are TRBV7-6 and TRBJ1-5; TRBD1 is a possible D gene (6 bases). This CDR3 is 14 amino acids long. The germline V gene encodes CDR1 SGHVS and CDR2 FNYEAQ. This chain's CDR3 is CTSSPRGRGQPQHF. The DNA for the CDR3 is TGTACCAGCAGCCCCAGGGGAAGAGGTCAGCCCCAGCATTTT. Drawing the rest from reference TRBV7-6 and TRBJ1-5, the complete variable domain is GAGVSQSPRYKVTKRGQDVALRCDPISGHVSLYWYRQALGQGPEFLTYFNYEAQQDKSGLPNDRFSAERPEGSISTLTIQRTEQRDSAMYRCTSSPRGRGQPQHFGDGTRLSIL.

In the case of this clonotype: One junction end does not reproduce the germline sequence, and a read error may be involved. CDR3 amino acids: CASAKVLGGTRELFF. The CDR3 coding sequence is TGTGCCAGCGCGAAGGTATTGGGCGGCACCAGGGAGCTGTTTTTT. This rearrangement joins TRBV7-2 to TRBJ2-2; D is undetermined. This CDR3 region has 15 residues. In germline, CDR1 is SGHTA, CDR2 FQGNSA.

The V call is TRBV11-2, the J call TRBJ2-7; 9 nucleotides line up with TRBD1. The CDR3 sequence is 15 residues long. With V trimmed by 5 bases and J by 5 bases, 10 bases remained unmatched. Germline V gives CDR1 SGHAT, CDR2 FQNNGV. The CDR3 loop reads CASSRAGTGLNEQYF. CDR3 in DNA: TGTGCCAGCAGCAGGGCCGGGACAGGGTTGAACGAGCAGTACTTC.

The chain employs TRBV10-3 and TRBJ1-2; 7 bases fit TRBD1. Germline lookup yields CDR1 ENHRY and CDR2 SYGVKD. The CDR3 is 12 amino acids. V was pared by 10 bases and J by 4 bases, with 6 bases of the junction left unmatched. The CDR3 reads CASTGDFYGYTF. The CDR3 coding sequence is TGTGCCAGCACAGGGGACTTCTATGGCTACACCTTC.

This chain uses TRBV7-4 with TRBJ1-5; a possible D gene is TRBD1 (6 bases). The CDR3 runs 14 residues. The germline V gene has CDR1 SGHVT and CDR2 SQSDAQ. The V and J ends lost 2 bases and 4 bases respectively, with 9 bases between them. The CDR3 DNA reads TGTGCCAGCAGCTTAAGGGACACGAATCAGCCCCAGCATTTT. Translating gives CASSLRDTNQPQHF.

The V call is TRBV2, the J call TRBJ1-2, with D possibly matching TRBD1 (6 bases). The germline V gene encodes CDR1 SNHLY and CDR2 FYNNEI. Trimming removed 6 bases at V and 8 bases at J, with 16 bases between. CDR3 length: 13 amino acids. The DNA of the CDR3 is TGTGCCAGCAGGATACAGGGATTGGACGGCTACACCTTC. Encoded protein: CASRIQGLDGYTF. Together with reference TRBV2 and TRBJ1-2, the CDR3 gives the full variable domain: EPEVTQTPSHQVTQMGQEVILRCVPISNHLYFYWYRQILGQKVEFLVSFYNNEISEKSEIFDDQFSVERPDGSNFTLKIRSTKLEDSAMYFCASRIQGLDGYTFGSGTRLTVV.

This clonotype appeared many times. The junction differs from germline at one of its ends, possibly a read error. The rearrangement joins TRBV7-7 to TRBJ2-5; the D gene is possibly TRBD2 (6 bases). The CDR3 loop spans 13 amino acids. In germline, CDR1 is SSHAT, CDR2 FNYEAQ (reference sequence). The CDR3 here is CASTGGNQETQYF. In DNA form, the CDR3 reads TGTGCTAGCACTGGGGGGAACCAAGAGACCCAGTACTTC.